Each of the 10 T cell receptor beta chains below was sequenced from the same sample in a study of CD8 T cells in ankylosing spondylitis. Each CDR3 protein gets one entry after TCRdb re-called the 5' RACE reads with MiXCR. The sample has a few hundred thousand distinct CDR3 sequences, about 10% seen once. The sequencing sample was made of blood, either unsorted or a sorted T cell fraction (not recorded which). The receptors originated from a male donor with ankylosing spondylitis or in good health (not recorded which).

V gene TRBV5-1 combines with J gene TRBJ1-1; D not certain. Trimming cost V 0 bases and J 0 bases, with 18 bases left between them. The CDR3 sequence is 18 residues long. The germline gives CDR1 SGHRS, CDR2 YFSETQ. The CDR3 DNA reads as TGCGCCAGCAGCTTGGGGCGGCGGATACAACAGCTGAACACTGAAGCTTTCTTT. This translates into CASSLGRRIQQLNTEAFF.

This clonotype has only a few counts. The chain joins TRBV29-1 to TRBJ1-1; TRBD1 is a possible D gene (6 bases). Germline CDR1 SQVTM, CDR2 ANQGSEA. Trimming removed 5 bases at V and 5 bases at J, with 12 bases between. This CDR3 is built from 12 residues. The CDR3 DNA reads TGCAGCGTTTTTAGAGGGGGTACTGAAGCTTTCTTT. Protein sequence: CSVFRGGTEAFF. Full variable domain (missing parts from reference TRBV29-1 and TRBJ1-1): SAVISQKPSRDICQRGTSLTIQCQVDSQVTMMFWYRQQPGQSLTLIATANQGSEATYESGFVIDKFPISRPNLTFSTLTVSNMSPEDSSIYLCSVFRGGTEAFFGQGTRLTVV.

V and J are TRBV6-2 or TRBV6-3 and TRBJ1-2; no clear D. CDR1 is MNHEY and CDR2 is SVGEGT in the germline V gene. The V gene lost 2 bases and the J gene lost 7 bases, with 14 bases spanning the gap. CDR3 length: 14 amino acids. The CDR3 DNA follows: TGTGCCAGCAGTTACGACGTCACGGTGGGTGGCTACACCTTC. Translating gives CASSYDVTVGGYTF.

This clonotype was found many times. The rearrangement uses TRBV20-1 and TRBJ2-1, with 8 bases fitting TRBD2. There are 12 residues in the CDR3. The germline V gene has CDR1 DFQATT and CDR2 SNEGSKA (reference sequence). The CDR3: CTATGTSNEQFF. The CDR3 DNA reads as TGCACCGCTACCGGGACTAGCAATGAGCAGTTCTTC.

V usage is TRBV30 and J usage is TRBJ2-1; D is possibly TRBD1 or TRBD2 (6 bases each). Trimming left V 3 bases short and J 9 bases short, with 12 bases between. Germline V gene sequence: CDR1 GTSNPN, CDR2 SVGIG (reference sequence). The CDR3 is 12 amino acids. DNA of the CDR3: TGTGCCTGGAGCCAACAGGGAGGTGAGCAGTTCTTC. Protein sequence: CAWSQQGGEQFF. Full variable domain (outside the CDR3, taken from reference TRBV30 and TRBJ2-1): SQTIHQWPATLVQPVGSPLSLECTVEGTSNPNLYWYRQAAGRGLQLLFYSVGIGQISSEVPQNLSASRPQDRQFILSSKKLLLSDSGFYLCAWSQQGGEQFFGPGTRLTVL.

This clonotype was counted ten times or more. The chain joins TRBV27 to TRBJ2-3; D possibly uses TRBD1 or TRBD2 (5 bases each). The length of the CDR3 is 15 residues. The V gene's germline CDR1 is MNHEY and CDR2 SMNVEV (reference sequence). Trimming cost V 6 bases and J 8 bases, with 21 bases left between them. The CDR3 nucleotides read TGTGCCAGCAGATCGATGGGGGATGAAGTGGTTACGCAGTATTTT. This encodes CASRSMGDEVVTQYF.

In this sample, this clonotype turned up many times. The chain has TRBV4-1 and TRBJ2-1; 11 bases are shared with TRBD2. Germline CDR1 is MGHRA and CDR2 is YSYEKL. Trimming removed 2 bases from V and 4 bases from J; junction bases left unmatched: 7. This CDR3 is built from 17 residues. CDR3 sequence reads: CASSQYPGTSGYNEQFF. DNA of the CDR3: TGCGCCAGCAGCCAATATCCCGGGACTAGCGGTTACAATGAGCAGTTCTTC.

There are many counts of this clonotype. The rearrangement joins TRBV6-6 to TRBJ1-1; D call uncertain. The V end lost 6 bases, the J end lost 8 bases, and 13 bases lay between the germline ends. The germline V gene encodes CDR1 MNHNY and CDR2 SVGAGI (reference sequence). The CDR3 contains 12 residues. The CDR3, as DNA: TGTGCCAGCAGCCCTTCAGCTTCGGAAGCTTTCTTT. Amino acid sequence: CASSPSASEAFF.

This clonotype was detected ten times or more. This chain joins TRBV5-1 and TRBJ2-7; D could derive from TRBD1 or TRBD2 (5 bases each). V lost 5 bases to trimming and J lost 3 bases, with 12 bases between them. CDR3 length equals 13 residues. Germline loops: CDR1 SGHRS, CDR2 YFSETQ. In nucleotides, the CDR3 is TGCGCCAGCAGTCCCGGGACCAACTACGAGCAGTACTTC. Its translation is CASSPGTNYEQYF.

This clonotype appeared many times. The chain is built from TRBV5-1 and TRBJ1-6; maybe TRBD1 (6 bases). Germline CDR1 is SGHRS and CDR2 is YFSETQ. The germline V and J ends were trimmed by 0 bases and 1 base, with 20 bases remaining between them. The CDR3 loop spans 20 amino acids. DNA for the CDR3: TGCGCCAGCAGCTTGGATCATGGAGACAGGAGAGCATCCTATAATTCACCCCTCCACTTT. This gives the protein CASSLDHGDRRASYNSPLHF.